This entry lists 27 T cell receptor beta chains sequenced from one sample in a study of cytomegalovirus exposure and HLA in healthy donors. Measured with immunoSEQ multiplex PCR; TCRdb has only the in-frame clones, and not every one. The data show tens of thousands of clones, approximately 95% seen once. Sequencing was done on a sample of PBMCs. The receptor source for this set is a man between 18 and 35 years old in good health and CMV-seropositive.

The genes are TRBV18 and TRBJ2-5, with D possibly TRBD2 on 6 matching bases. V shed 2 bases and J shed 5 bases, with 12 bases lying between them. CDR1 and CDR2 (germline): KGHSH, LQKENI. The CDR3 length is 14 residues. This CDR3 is CASSPAGFRETQYF. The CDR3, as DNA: TGTGCCAGCTCACCAGCGGGGTTTCGGGAGACCCAGTACTTC.

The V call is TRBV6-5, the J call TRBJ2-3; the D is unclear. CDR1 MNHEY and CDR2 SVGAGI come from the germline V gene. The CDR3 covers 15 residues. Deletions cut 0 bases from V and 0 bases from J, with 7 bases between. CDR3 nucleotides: TGTGCCAGCAGTTACTCTCGCACTAGCACAGATACGCAGTATTTT. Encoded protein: CASSYSRTSTDTQYF.

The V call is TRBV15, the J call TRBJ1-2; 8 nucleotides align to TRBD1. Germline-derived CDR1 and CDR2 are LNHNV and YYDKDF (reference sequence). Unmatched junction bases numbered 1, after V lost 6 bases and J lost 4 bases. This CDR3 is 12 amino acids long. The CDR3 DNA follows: TGTGCCACCAGAGGACAGGGCTATGGCTACACCTTC. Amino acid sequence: CATRGQGYGYTF. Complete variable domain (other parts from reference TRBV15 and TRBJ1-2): DAMVIQNPRYQVTQFGKPVTLSCSQTLNHNVMYWYQQKSSQAPKLLFHYYDKDFNNEADTPDNFQSRRPNTSFCFLDIRSPGLGDTAMYLCATRGQGYGYTFGSGTRLTVV.

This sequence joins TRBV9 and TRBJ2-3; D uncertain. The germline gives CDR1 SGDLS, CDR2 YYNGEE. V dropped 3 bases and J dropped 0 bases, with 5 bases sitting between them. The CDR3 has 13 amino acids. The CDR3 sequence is CASSASSTDTQYF. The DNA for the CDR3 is TGTGCCAGCAGCGCGTCTAGCACAGATACGCAGTATTTT.

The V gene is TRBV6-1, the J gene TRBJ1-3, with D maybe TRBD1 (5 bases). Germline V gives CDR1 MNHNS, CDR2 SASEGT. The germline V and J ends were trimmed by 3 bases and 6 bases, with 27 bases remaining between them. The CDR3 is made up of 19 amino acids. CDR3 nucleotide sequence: TGTGCCAGCAGTGATCTGGGCAGGGTCCTGTTCGTAAGGGAAAACACCATATATTTT. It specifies CASSDLGRVLFVRENTIYF.

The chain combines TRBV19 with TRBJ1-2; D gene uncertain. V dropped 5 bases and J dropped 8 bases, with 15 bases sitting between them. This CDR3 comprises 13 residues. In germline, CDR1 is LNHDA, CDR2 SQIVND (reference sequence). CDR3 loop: CASSSAGFPGYTF. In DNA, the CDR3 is TGTGCCAGTAGTTCGGCAGGCTTCCCGGGCTACACCTTC.

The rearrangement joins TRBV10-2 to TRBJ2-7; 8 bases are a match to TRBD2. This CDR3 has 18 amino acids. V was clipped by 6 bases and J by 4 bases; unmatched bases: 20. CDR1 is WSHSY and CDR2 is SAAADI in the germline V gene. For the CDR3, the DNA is TGCGCCAGCAGCCCCGGGGGGGTTTTGGGCGGGAGGCCGTACGAGCAGTACTTC. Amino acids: CASSPGGVLGGRPYEQYF.

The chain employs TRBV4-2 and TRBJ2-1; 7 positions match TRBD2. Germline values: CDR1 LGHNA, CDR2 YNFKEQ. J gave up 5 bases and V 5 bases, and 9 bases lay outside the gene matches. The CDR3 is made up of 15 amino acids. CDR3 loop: CASSLGRTRHNEQFF. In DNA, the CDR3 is TGTGCCAGCAGCTTAGGAAGGACTAGACACAATGAGCAGTTCTTC.

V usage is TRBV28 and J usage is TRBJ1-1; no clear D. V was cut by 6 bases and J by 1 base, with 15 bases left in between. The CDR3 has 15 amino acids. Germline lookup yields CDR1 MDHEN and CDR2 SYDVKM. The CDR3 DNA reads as TGTGCCAGCAGCTTACTCGCCGCCGGGAACACTGAAGCTTTCTTT. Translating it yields CASSLLAAGNTEAFF.

The CDR3 nucleotides are TGTGCCAGCAGCGCTCGCCGGGACAGTAGCCACACCGGGGAGCTGTTTTTT. Its translation is CASSARRDSSHTGELFF. The chain uses TRBV7-8 and TRBJ2-2; 7 positions agree with TRBD1. CDR3 length: 17 amino acids. Germline CDR1 is SGHVS and CDR2 is FQNEAQ. Unmatched junction bases numbered 12, after V lost 5 bases and J lost 3 bases.

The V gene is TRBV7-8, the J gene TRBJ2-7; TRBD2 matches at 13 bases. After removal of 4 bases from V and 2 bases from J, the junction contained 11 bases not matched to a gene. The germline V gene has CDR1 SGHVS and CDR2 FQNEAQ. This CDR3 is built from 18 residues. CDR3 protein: CASSWGTSGTLGAYEQYF. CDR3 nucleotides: TGTGCCAGCAGCTGGGGGACTAGCGGGACGCTTGGGGCCTACGAGCAGTACTTC.

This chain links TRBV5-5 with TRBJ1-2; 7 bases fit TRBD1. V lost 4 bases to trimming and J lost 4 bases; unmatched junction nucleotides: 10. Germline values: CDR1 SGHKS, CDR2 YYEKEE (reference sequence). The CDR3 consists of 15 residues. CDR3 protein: CASSASTGDGYGYTF. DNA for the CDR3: TGTGCCAGCAGCGCGAGCACAGGGGACGGCTATGGCTACACCTTC.

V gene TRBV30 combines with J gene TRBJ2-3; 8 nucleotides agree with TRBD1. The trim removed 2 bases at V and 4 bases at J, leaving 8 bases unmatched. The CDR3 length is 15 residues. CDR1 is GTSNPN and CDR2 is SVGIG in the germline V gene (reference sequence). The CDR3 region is CAWSRTGGIADTQYF. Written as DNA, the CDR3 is TGTGCCTGGAGTCGAACAGGGGGTATCGCAGATACGCAGTATTTT.

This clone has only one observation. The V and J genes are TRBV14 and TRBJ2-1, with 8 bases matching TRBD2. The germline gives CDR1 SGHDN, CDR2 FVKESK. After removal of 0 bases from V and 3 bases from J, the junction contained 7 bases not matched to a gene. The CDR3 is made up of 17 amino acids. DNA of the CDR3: TGTGCCAGCAGCCAAGAAATCACGGGAGGGCTCTACAATGAGCAGTTCTTC. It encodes CASSQEITGGLYNEQFF.

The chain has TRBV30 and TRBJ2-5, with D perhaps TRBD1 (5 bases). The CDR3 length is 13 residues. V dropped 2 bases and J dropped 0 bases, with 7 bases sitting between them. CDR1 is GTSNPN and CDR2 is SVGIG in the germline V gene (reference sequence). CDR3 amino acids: CAWSPGYQETQYF. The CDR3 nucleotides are TGTGCCTGGAGTCCAGGGTACCAAGAGACCCAGTACTTC.

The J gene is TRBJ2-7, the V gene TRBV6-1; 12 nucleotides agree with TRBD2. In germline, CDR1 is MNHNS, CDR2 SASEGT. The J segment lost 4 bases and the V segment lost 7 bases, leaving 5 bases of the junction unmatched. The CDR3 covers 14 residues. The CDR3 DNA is TGTGCCAGCAACTCGGGACTAGCGGGTTACGAGCAGTACTTC. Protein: CASNSGLAGYEQYF.

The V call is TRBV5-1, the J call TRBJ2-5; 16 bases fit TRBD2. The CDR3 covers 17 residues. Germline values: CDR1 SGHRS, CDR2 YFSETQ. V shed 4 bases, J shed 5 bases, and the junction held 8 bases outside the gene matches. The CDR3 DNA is TGCGCCAGCAGCGTGTACGGGACTAGCGGGAGGGGTGAGACCCAGTACTTC. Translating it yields CASSVYGTSGRGETQYF.

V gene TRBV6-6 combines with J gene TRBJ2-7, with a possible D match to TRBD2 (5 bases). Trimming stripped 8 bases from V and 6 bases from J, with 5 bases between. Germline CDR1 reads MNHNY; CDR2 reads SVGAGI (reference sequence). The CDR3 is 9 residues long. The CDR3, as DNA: TGTGCCAGCGGGAGCGAGCAGTACTTC. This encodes CASGSEQYF.

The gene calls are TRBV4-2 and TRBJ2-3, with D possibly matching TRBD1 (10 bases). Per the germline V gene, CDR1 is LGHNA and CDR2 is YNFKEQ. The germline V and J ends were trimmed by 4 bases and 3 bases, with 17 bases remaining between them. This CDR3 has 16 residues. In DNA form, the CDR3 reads TGTGCCAGCAGCCGGGACAGGGGACTAGCTACAGATACGCAGTATTTT. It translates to CASSRDRGLATDTQYF.

CDR3 nucleotides: TGTGCCAGCAGCCTCACTGCGGATGAGCAGTTCTTC. This sequence encodes CASSLTADEQFF. The chain carries TRBV5-4 and TRBJ2-1; D remains ambiguous. Germline assignment: CDR1 SGHNT and CDR2 YYREEE (reference sequence). V lost 4 bases and J 8 bases, leaving 10 bases between the germline ends. The CDR3 loop spans 12 amino acids. Variable domain in full (rest from reference TRBV5-4 and TRBJ2-1): ETGVTQSPTHLIKTRGQQVTLRCSSQSGHNTVSWYQQALGQGPQFIFQYYREEENGRGNFPPRFSGLQFPNYSSELNVNALELDDSALYLCASSLTADEQFFGPGTRLTVL.

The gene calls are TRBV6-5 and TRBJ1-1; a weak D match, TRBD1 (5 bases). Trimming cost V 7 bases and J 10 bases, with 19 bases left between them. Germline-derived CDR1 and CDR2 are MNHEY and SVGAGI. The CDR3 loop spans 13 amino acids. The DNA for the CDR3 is TGTGCCAGCATGGTAACATCCGGGGGGACAGCTTTCTTT. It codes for CASMVTSGGTAFF.

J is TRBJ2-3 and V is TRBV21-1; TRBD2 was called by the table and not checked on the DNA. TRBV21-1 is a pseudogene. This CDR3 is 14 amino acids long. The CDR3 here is CASPPSGAWDTQYF. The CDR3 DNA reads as TGTGCCAGCCCCCCTAGCGGAGCTTGGGATACGCAGTATTTT.

The CDR3 DNA sequence: TGTGCCAGCAGATCCGAGCGAGAGGGGGCCAACGTCCTGACTTTC. Its translation is CASRSEREGANVLTF. The chain employs TRBV2 and TRBJ2-6; D unclear. The CDR3 extends over 15 amino acids. Per the germline V gene, CDR1 is SNHLY and CDR2 is FYNNEI. Trimming removed 6 bases from V and 4 bases from J, with 13 bases in between.

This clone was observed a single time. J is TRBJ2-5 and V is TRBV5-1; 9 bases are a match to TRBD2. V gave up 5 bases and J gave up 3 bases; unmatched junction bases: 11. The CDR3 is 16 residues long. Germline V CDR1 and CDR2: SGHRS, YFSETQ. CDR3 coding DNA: TGCGCCAGCAGTCTAGTTGGGCTAGCGGGAAAAGAGACCCAGTACTTC. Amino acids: CASSLVGLAGKETQYF.

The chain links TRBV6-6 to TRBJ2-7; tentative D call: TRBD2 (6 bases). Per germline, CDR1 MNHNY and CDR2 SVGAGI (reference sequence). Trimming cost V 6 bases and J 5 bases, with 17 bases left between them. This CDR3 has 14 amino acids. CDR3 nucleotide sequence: TGTGCCAGCAGGCGTCTGTCGGGGGTCGACGAGCAGTACTTC. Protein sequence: CASRRLSGVDEQYF.

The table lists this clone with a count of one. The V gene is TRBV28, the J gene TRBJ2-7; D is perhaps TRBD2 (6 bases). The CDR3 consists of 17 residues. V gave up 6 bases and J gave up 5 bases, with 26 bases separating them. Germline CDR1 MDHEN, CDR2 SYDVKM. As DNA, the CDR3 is TGTGCCAGCAGCCCTTCGAGGAGGGGTCGCCTAGTGGACGAGCAGTACTTC. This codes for CASSPSRRGRLVDEQYF. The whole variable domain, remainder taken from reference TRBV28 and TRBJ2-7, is DVKVTQSSRYLVKRTGEKVFLECVQDMDHENMFWYRQDPGLGLRLIYFSYDVKMKEKGDIPEGYSVSREKKERFSLILESASTNQTSMYLCASSPSRRGRLVDEQYFGPGTRLTVT.

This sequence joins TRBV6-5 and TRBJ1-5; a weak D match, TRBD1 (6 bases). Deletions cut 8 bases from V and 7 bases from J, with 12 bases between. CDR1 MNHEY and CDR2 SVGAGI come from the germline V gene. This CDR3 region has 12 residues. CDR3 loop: CASEGVRQPQHF. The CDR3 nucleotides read TGTGCCAGCGAGGGGGTTCGGCAGCCCCAGCATTTT.